This T cell receptor (beta chain) was identified during a study of OX40 agonist ivuxolimab in advanced cancers. Regarding the study in general: The costimulatory receptor OX40 (CD134) was targeted by ivuxolimab, a fully human IgG2 agonistic monoclonal antibody. Intravenous ivuxolimab was administered to patients every 2 weeks at six dose levels: 0.01, 0.1, 0.3, 1.5, 3 and 10 mg/kg. Among the roughly 52 dose-escalation patients, about 19 had hepatocellular carcinoma, about 15 melanoma, 9 renal cell carcinoma and 9 head and neck cancer. In the dose-escalation cohort, approximately 82% of patients were male, and the mean age was approximately 60 years with a range of about 20 to 80. Patients were allowed to have had prior anti-PD-1, anti-PD-L1 or anti-CTLA-4 therapy, and roughly 40% of the dose-escalation patients had previously received checkpoint inhibitors. Partial responses occurred in three dose-escalation patients: two with cutaneous melanoma and one with hepatocellular carcinoma. The purpose of peripheral TCRbeta sequencing was to test whether ivuxolimab changed TCR sequence diversity and led to clonal T-cell expansion. The paper covers the monotherapy dose-escalation part of the phase I ivuxolimab trial, which included N ≈ 50 patients. On the study overall, not on this receptor specifically: Which antigens the clonally expanded peripheral T cells were specific for was not determined. On average, CD8+ T cells showed more expanded clones than CD4+ T cells after ivuxolimab. Low levels of normalized T-cell clonal expansion were also seen in some patients who did not respond. In the 0.1-3.0 mg/kg groups, partial responders had among the lowest normalized peripheral clonal expansion, particularly in CD8+ T cells. At doses from 0.1 to 3.0 mg/kg, clonal expansion was seen in both CD4+ and CD8+ blood T cells between baseline and week 6.

Patients with autoimmune disease history or receiving systemic immunosuppression were excluded from the trial. Peripheral blood for TCR sequencing was drawn from every dose cohort at baseline, at cycle 4 day 1 and at cycle 7 day 1. The samples were taken from a phase I, first-in-human, multicenter, open-label dose-escalation trial of ivuxolimab. Adults with locally advanced or metastatic head and neck squamous cell, hepatocellular, melanoma or renal cell carcinoma were enrolled in the trial. Before TCR sequencing, CD4+ T cells and CD8+ T cells were sorted from peripheral blood as separate populations. Genomic DNA was isolated from the sorted cells so that the TCRbeta CDR3 region could be sequenced. The immunoSEQ Assay was used for sequencing of TCRbeta CDR3 regions. Not all clones reach the TCRdb copy of this immuneACCESS table, which keeps in-frame sequences only. Checked studies attribute under half of the gap to unresolved V genes and leave the rest unexplained. The sample includes 80,000 to 95,000 clones, with around 80% observed a single time. Approximately 1.7% of the sample goes to the ten largest clones.

From the cysteine through the phenylalanine, the CDR3 covers 12 amino acids. Solely the CDR3 DNA is kept, with 36 bases framed from the first base. The germline V gene supplies CDR1 MDHEN and CDR2 SYDVKM. For this clone: Its antigen is currently not known. Germline is not matched at one junction end, which may reflect a read error.

The TCR comes from an adult with an advanced solid tumor such as melanoma, head and neck, liver or kidney cancer. Sequences were derived from CD4+ or CD8+ T cells sorted from blood, sampled in a trial of the OX40 agonist ivuxolimab. The chain is assembled from TRBV28 and TRBJ1-6, with a weak D call of TRBD1 (6 bases match). The CDR3 loop reads CASKQGHSPPHF. The nucleotide sequence reads as follows: TGTGCCAGCAAACAGGGACATTCACCCCCCCACTTT.